The 2 T cell receptor beta chains below were found in one sample sequenced in a study of cytomegalovirus exposure and HLA in healthy donors. Amplification used 60 Vbeta primers and 13 Jbeta primers. Method: immunoSEQ multiplex PCR; TCRdb's copy keeps in-frame clones and lacks some. The sample lists about 160,000 clones, roughly 80% occurring once. Sequencing input: PBMCs. The receptor source for this set is a girl aged 2-10 years in good health and CMV-seropositive.

The CDR3 spells CASSIEEDRGLTNTEAFF. CDR3 sequence (DNA): TGTGCCAGTAGTATAGAGGAGGACAGGGGGCTCACCAACACTGAAGCTTTCTTT. The genes are TRBV19 and TRBJ1-1, with 11 bases lining up with TRBD1. Germline V CDR1 and CDR2: LNHDA, SQIVND (reference sequence). This CDR3 region has 18 residues. Trimming removed 0 bases from V and 2 bases from J; junction bases left unmatched: 8.

This chain connects TRBV7-9 to TRBJ2-3; D may be TRBD2 (6 bases). Trimming pared 1 base from V and 3 bases from J, leaving 14 bases between. Germline loops: CDR1 SEHNR, CDR2 FQNEAQ (reference sequence). The CDR3 is 16 residues long. For the CDR3, the DNA is TGTGCCAGCAGCTTAGTGCAGGCCGGGGGAACAGATACGCAGTATTTT. This translates into CASSLVQAGGTDTQYF.